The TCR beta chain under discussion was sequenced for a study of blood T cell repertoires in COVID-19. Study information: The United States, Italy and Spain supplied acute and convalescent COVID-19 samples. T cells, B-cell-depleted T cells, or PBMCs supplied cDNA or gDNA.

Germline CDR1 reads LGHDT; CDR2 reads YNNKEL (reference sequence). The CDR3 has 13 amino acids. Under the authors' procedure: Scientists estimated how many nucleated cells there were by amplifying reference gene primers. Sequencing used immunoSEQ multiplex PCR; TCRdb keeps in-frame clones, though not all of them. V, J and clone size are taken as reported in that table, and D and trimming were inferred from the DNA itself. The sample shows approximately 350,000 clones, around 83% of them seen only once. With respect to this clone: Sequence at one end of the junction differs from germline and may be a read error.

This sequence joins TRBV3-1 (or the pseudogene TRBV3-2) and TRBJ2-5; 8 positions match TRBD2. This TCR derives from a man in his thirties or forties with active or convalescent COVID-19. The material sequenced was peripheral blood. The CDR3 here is CATGGGAGEAQYF. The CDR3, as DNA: TGTGCCACGGGGGGCGGAGCGGGAGAGGCCCAGTACTTC.